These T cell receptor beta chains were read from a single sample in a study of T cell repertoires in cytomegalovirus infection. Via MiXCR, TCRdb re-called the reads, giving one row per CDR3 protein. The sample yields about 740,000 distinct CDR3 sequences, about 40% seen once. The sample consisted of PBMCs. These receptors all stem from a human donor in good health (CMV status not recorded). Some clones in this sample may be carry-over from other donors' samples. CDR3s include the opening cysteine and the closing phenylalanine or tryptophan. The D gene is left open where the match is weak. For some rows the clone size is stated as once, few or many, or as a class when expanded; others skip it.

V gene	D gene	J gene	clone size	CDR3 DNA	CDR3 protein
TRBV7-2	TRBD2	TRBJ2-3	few	TGTGCCAGCAGCTTAGTTCCTAGCGGGAGTATGGATACGCAGTATTTT	CASSLVPSGSMDTQYF
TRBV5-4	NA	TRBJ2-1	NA	TGTGCCAGCAGCTTGCCTGCGGGGAATGAGCAGTTCTTC	CASSLPAGNEQFF
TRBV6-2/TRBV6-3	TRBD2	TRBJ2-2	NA	TGTGCCAGCAGTTGGAGTATTAGCGGGGGGACGAACACCGGGGAGCTGTTTTTT	CASSWSISGGTNTGELFF
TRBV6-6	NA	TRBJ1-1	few	TGTGCCAGCAGTTACCAAGGACGGGTGAACACTGAAGCTTTCTTT	CASSYQGRVNTEAFF
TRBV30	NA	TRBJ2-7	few	TGTGCCTGTGCCGGCCGGACGGGGCTCTTTGCCGAGCAGTACTTC	CACAGRTGLFAEQYF
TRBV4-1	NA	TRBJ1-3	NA	TGTGCCAGCAGCCAAGGACAGCGAAGCTCTGGAAACACCATATATTTT	CASSQGQRSSGNTIYF
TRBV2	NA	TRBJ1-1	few	TGTGCCAGCAGAACCCAGGCCGGGGGAAAGACTGAAGCTTTCTTT	CASRTQAGGKTEAFF
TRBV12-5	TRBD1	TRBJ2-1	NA	TGTGCTAGTGGCTTGCCCTTAACCCCGGGACAGGGGTGGGCCTACAATGAGCAGTTCTTC	CASGLPLTPGQGWAYNEQFF
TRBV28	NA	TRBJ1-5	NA	TGTGCCAGCAGCCTACTACCGGGCCATCAGCCCCAGCATTTT	CASSLLPGHQPQHF
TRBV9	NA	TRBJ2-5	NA	TGTGCCAGCAGCGCCGACCCCAGTAAGACCCAGTACTTC	CASSADPSKTQYF
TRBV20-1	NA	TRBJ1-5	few	TGCAGTGCTGCATCCCAAGGACAGCCCCAGCATTTT	CSAASQGQPQHF
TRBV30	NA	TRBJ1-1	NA	TGTGCCTGGAGTGTTCTGGGAGAAGCTTTCTTT	CAWSVLGEAFF
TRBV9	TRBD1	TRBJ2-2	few	TGTGCCAGCAGCGTAGGGACAGGGGCGTTCCCCGGGGAGCTGTTTTTT	CASSVGTGAFPGELFF
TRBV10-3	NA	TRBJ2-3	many	TGTGCCAGCACACTGGCAGGTGGCACAGATACGCAGTATTTT	CASTLAGGTDTQYF
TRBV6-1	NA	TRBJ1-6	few	TGTGCCAGCAGGGAACAGGGAACTAATTCACCCCTCCACTTT	CASREQGTNSPLHF
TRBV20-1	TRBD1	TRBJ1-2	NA	TGCAGTGCTAGAAATTTCCGACAGGGAGTTTATGGCTACACCTTC	CSARNFRQGVYGYTF
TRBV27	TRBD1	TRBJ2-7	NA	TGTGCCAGCGCCACAGGGGCCCCATCCTACGAGCAGTACTTC	CASATGAPSYEQYF
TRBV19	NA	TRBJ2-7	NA	TGTGCCAGTAGTGAAGATGCGAATTACGAGCAGTACTTC	CASSEDANYEQYF
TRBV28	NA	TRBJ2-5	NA	TGTGCCAGCAGAAATACGCGGGTTTTAGAGACCCAGTACTTC	CASRNTRVLETQYF
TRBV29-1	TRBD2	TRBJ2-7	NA	TGCAGCGTACGTAGCGGGAGCGGTCCCTACGAGCAGTACTTC	CSVRSGSGPYEQYF
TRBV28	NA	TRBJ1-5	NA	TGTGCCAGCAGTTTTAATCAGGCCCTCTTTAATCAGCCCCAGCATTTT	CASSFNQALFNQPQHF
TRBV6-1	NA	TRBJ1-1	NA	TGTGCCAGTACAGGACAAAAGTCTGAAGCTTTCTTT	CASTGQKSEAFF
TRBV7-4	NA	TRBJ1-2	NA	TGTGCCAGCAGCGTAGCCCTCTATGGCTACACCTTC	CASSVALYGYTF